What follows are 31 T cell receptor beta chains derived from one specimen sequenced in a study of graft-versus-host responses after intestinal transplantation. Measured with immunoSEQ multiplex PCR; TCRdb has only the in-frame clones, and not every one. There are 9,800 or so clones in the sample; about four fifths occur only once, and roughly 25% lies in the top ten. Investigators treated the graft tissue so that it released intraepithelial and lamina propria lymphocytes. This sample comprised ileum tissue, obtained 500 to 550 days after intestinal transplant. These receptors all stem from a human patient who received an intestinal transplant, so some T cells may come from the graft donor.

V gene TRBV11-2 combines with J gene TRBJ1-2, with 7 bases lining up with TRBD1. The CDR3 has 14 amino acids. Germline CDR1 SGHAT, CDR2 FQNNGV. V lost 5 bases, J lost 5 bases, and 8 bases stayed unmatched. CDR3 loop: CASSPRTGFYGYTF. CDR3 DNA sequence: TGTGCCAGCAGCCCGAGGACAGGTTTTTATGGCTACACCTTC.

The J gene is TRBJ1-1, the V gene TRBV30, with D uncertain. The V and J ends lost 1 base and 2 bases respectively, with 2 bases between them. This CDR3 has 11 residues. Germline assignment: CDR1 GTSNPN and CDR2 SVGIG (reference sequence). CDR3 loop: CAWSDNTEAFF. CDR3 coding DNA: TGTGCCTGGAGTGACAACACTGAAGCTTTCTTT.

The table lists this clone with a count of one. The rearrangement links TRBV7-9 to TRBJ2-1; perhaps TRBD1 as D (5 bases). V was pared by 6 bases and J by 6 bases, with 18 bases between. Germline CDR1 is SEHNR and CDR2 is FQNEAQ (reference sequence). The CDR3 consists of 15 residues. In DNA form, the CDR3 reads TGTGCCAGCAGAGGCGGACCATGGGGCGGCAATGAGCAGTTCTTC. Encoded protein: CASRGGPWGGNEQFF.

The chain links TRBV7-9 to TRBJ1-1, with a tentative D call TRBD1 (5 bases). Trimming took 6 bases from V and 3 from J, leaving 14 bases between them. The V gene's germline CDR1 is SEHNR and CDR2 FQNEAQ (reference sequence). The length of the CDR3 is 14 residues. The CDR3 DNA is TGTGCCAGCAGGCTAGGGGTAGTCGACACTGAAGCTTTCTTT. Encoded protein: CASRLGVVDTEAFF.

This chain uses TRBV9 with TRBJ2-1; the match to TRBD1 covers 7 bases. In germline, CDR1 is SGDLS, CDR2 YYNGEE. V lost 4 bases, J lost 0 bases, and 7 bases stayed unmatched. The CDR3 totals 16 residues. The CDR3 is CASSPGTASSYNEQFF. The DNA of the CDR3 is TGTGCCAGCAGCCCCGGGACAGCCAGCTCCTACAATGAGCAGTTCTTC.

The rearrangement uses TRBV7-2 and TRBJ2-2, with D possibly being TRBD1 (5 bases). The CDR3 has 14 amino acids. The V and J ends lost 2 bases and 1 base respectively, with 5 bases between them. CDR1 SGHTA and CDR2 FQGNSA come from the germline V gene. Here the CDR3 DNA reads TGTGCCAGCAGCTTAACAGGGAACACCGGGGAGCTGTTTTTT. It encodes CASSLTGNTGELFF.

A single count supports this clone. Other DNA sequences within the sample encode an identical CDR3. This chain links TRBV5-4 with TRBJ1-2; 9 nucleotides agree with TRBD1. The CDR3 length is 16 residues. Trimming removed 1 base from V and 2 bases from J; junction bases left unmatched: 6. Germline CDR1 SGHNT, CDR2 YYREEE (reference sequence). The CDR3 nucleotides read TGTGCCAGCAGCTTGCCCGGGACAGGGCGGAACTATGGCTACACCTTC. It is translated as CASSLPGTGRNYGYTF.

The chain uses TRBV6-5 and TRBJ1-2; D perhaps matches TRBD1 (5 bases). V was cut by 2 bases and J by 8 bases, with 12 bases left in between. CDR1 and CDR2 (germline): MNHEY, SVGAGI. The CDR3 loop spans 13 amino acids. DNA of the CDR3: TGTGCCAGCAGTTACCCAGGGCCGGGCGGCTACACCTTC. Translation gives CASSYPGPGGYTF.

The chain employs TRBV19 and TRBJ2-3; D perhaps matches TRBD2 (6 bases). V was trimmed by 5 bases and J by 8 bases, leaving 17 bases between them. The CDR3 has 14 residues. Germline-derived CDR1 and CDR2 are LNHDA and SQIVND (reference sequence). The CDR3 is CASSLDPRETTQYF. The CDR3 DNA follows: TGTGCCAGTAGTCTCGATCCCCGGGAGACTACGCAGTATTTT.

This chain joins TRBV7-2 and TRBJ1-1; D gene unclear. The V and J ends lost 4 bases and 0 bases respectively, with 12 bases between them. The CDR3 runs to 15 residues. Germline CDR1 is SGHTA and CDR2 is FQGNSA. The CDR3 DNA follows: TGTGCCAGCAGCTACCTGACAATAGTGAACACTGAAGCTTTCTTT. Its protein product is CASSYLTIVNTEAFF.

This chain links TRBV5-4 with TRBJ2-3; 12 positions match TRBD2. The CDR3 sequence is 14 residues long. Germline trimming cut 7 bases from V and 1 base from J; bases unmatched to any gene: 1. The germline gives CDR1 SGHNT, CDR2 YYREEE (reference sequence). The CDR3 loop is CASWTSGGTDTQYF. The CDR3 coding sequence is TGTGCCAGCTGGACTAGCGGGGGCACAGATACGCAGTATTTT.

The chain is built from TRBV7-2 and TRBJ1-3, with D possibly matching TRBD1 (5 bases). The V gene lost 3 bases and the J gene lost 0 bases, with 9 bases spanning the gap. The CDR3 covers 15 residues. In germline, CDR1 is SGHTA, CDR2 FQGNSA. The CDR3 DNA sequence: TGTGCCAGCAGCTTCGACAGCGCCTCTGGAAACACCATATATTTT. This codes for CASSFDSASGNTIYF.

This clone was observed a single time. This rearrangement joins TRBV12-5 to TRBJ2-5; D is unresolved. The CDR3 loop spans 10 amino acids. Germline V CDR1 and CDR2: LGHNT, FRNRAP. The V gene lost 3 bases and the J gene lost 5 bases, with 1 base spanning the gap. The CDR3 coding sequence is TGTGCTAGTGGTTTCGAGACCCAGTACTTC. It specifies CASGFETQYF.

This clone was picked up one time. The chain links TRBV10-3 to TRBJ1-1; TRBD1 is a possible D gene (6 bases). CDR1 is ENHRY, CDR2 SYGVKD, per germline. V was trimmed by 2 bases and J by 0 bases, leaving 19 bases between them. CDR3 size: 18 residues. CDR3 loop: CAISERRTEGGMNTEAFF. Here the CDR3 DNA reads TGTGCCATCAGTGAGCGTAGGACAGAGGGGGGAATGAACACTGAAGCTTTCTTT.

The V call is TRBV7-9, the J call TRBJ2-5; 10 bases line up with TRBD1. From germline, CDR1 is SEHNR and CDR2 FQNEAQ (reference sequence). The length of the CDR3 is 14 residues. V dropped 4 bases and J dropped 7; count of bases not matched to a gene: 6. The CDR3 loop is CASSSLTGGGTQYF. CDR3 nucleotide sequence: TGTGCCAGCAGCTCCTTGACAGGGGGCGGGACCCAGTACTTC. Combining the CDR3 with reference TRBV7-9 and TRBJ2-5 gives the whole variable domain DTGVSQNPRHKITKRGQNVTFRCDPISEHNRLYWYRQTLGQGPEFLTYFQNEAQLEKSRLLSDRFSAERPKGSFSTLEIQRTEQGDSAMYLCASSSLTGGGTQYFGPGTRLLVL.

V gene TRBV27 combines with J gene TRBJ2-7, with 8 bases matching TRBD1. CDR1 and CDR2 from the germline V gene are MNHEY and SMNVEV (reference sequence). The CDR3 covers 13 residues. V lost 7 bases, J lost 2 bases, and 4 bases stayed unmatched. Here the CDR3 reads CASKDRATYEQYF. CDR3 in DNA: TGTGCCAGCAAGGACAGGGCCACCTACGAGCAGTACTTC.

This clone was observed a single time. This sequence joins TRBV6-4 and TRBJ1-2; 11 bases align to TRBD1. The J segment lost 8 bases and the V segment lost 6 bases, leaving 11 bases of the junction unmatched. The CDR3 spans 15 residues. Germline values: CDR1 MRHNA, CDR2 SNTAGT. CDR3 in DNA: TGTGCCAGCAGCGAAAATCCGGGACAGGGGGGCGGCTACACCTTC. As protein: CASSENPGQGGGYTF.

The chain has TRBV2 and TRBJ2-2; D not resolved. The CDR3 extends over 14 amino acids. Trimming pared 7 bases from V and 4 bases from J, leaving 13 bases between. The germline V gene has CDR1 SNHLY and CDR2 FYNNEI. CDR3 DNA sequence: TGTGCCAGCAAAAACCCGGTAGTCACCGGGGAGCTGTTTTTT. It translates to CASKNPVVTGELFF.

This clone appeared once. The chain uses TRBV19 and TRBJ2-4; no definite D call. Germline V lookup: CDR1 LNHDA, CDR2 SQIVND (reference sequence). The CDR3 is 17 amino acids. V was cut by 0 bases and J by 0 bases, with 12 bases left in between. The CDR3 DNA follows: TGTGCCAGTAGTATAGATAGGGTCCTAGGAGCCAAAAACATTCAGTACTTC. Translating gives CASSIDRVLGAKNIQYF.

This clone was found a few times. The V call is TRBV9, the J call TRBJ2-5; 8 bases are shared with TRBD2. The length of the CDR3 is 14 residues. V lost 3 bases to trimming and J lost 5 bases; unmatched junction nucleotides: 6. Germline assignment: CDR1 SGDLS and CDR2 YYNGEE. CDR3 sequence reads: CASSANSGVETQYF. As DNA, the CDR3 is TGTGCCAGCAGCGCCAATAGCGGGGTGGAGACCCAGTACTTC.

The chain uses TRBV19 and TRBJ2-1; D is perhaps TRBD1 (6 bases). The germline CDR1 and CDR2 sequences are LNHDA and SQIVND (reference sequence). The CDR3 spans 16 residues. The V gene lost 3 bases and the J gene lost 8 bases, with 20 bases spanning the gap. CDR3 loop: CASSMMGRGVWDEQFF. As DNA, the CDR3 is TGTGCCAGTAGTATGATGGGCAGGGGAGTTTGGGATGAGCAGTTCTTC.

This chain connects TRBV6-5 to TRBJ1-1; tentative D call: TRBD1 (5 bases). The CDR3 has 13 amino acids. Germline V lookup: CDR1 MNHEY, CDR2 SVGAGI. V was cut by 0 bases and J by 5 bases, with 7 bases left in between. This chain's CDR3 is CASSYSQGTEAFF. The CDR3 coding sequence is TGTGCCAGCAGTTACTCGCAGGGTACTGAAGCTTTCTTT.

This clone is a singleton in its sample. The V call is TRBV6-5, the J call TRBJ1-2; 7 nucleotides line up with TRBD1. Germline V gives CDR1 MNHEY, CDR2 SVGAGI. J was trimmed by 6 bases and V by 8 bases; bases with no gene match: 15. The CDR3 has 15 amino acids. The CDR3 nucleotides read TGTGCCAGCCGTTTTCACAACAGGGGATTGGATGGCTACACCTTC. This translates into CASRFHNRGLDGYTF.

The chain is built from TRBV5-5 and TRBJ1-1; D is possibly TRBD1 (5 bases). The CDR3 length is 16 residues. The germline V and J ends were trimmed by 4 bases and 4 bases, with 20 bases remaining between them. The germline CDR1 and CDR2 sequences are SGHKS and YYEKEE (reference sequence). This CDR3 is CASSAYPTMRGTEAFF. The DNA for the CDR3 is TGTGCCAGCAGCGCTTATCCCACAATGAGGGGCACTGAAGCTTTCTTT.

The V gene is TRBV23-1, the J gene TRBJ1-1; 10 bases align to TRBD1. TRBV23-1 is labeled an ORF, and its function is uncertain. The CDR3 totals 14 residues. Germline trimming cut 6 bases from V and 3 bases from J; bases unmatched to any gene: 4. In DNA form, the CDR3 reads TGCGCCAGCAGGACAGGGGGCTCGGACACTGAAGCTTTCTTT. This sequence encodes CASRTGGSDTEAFF.

This chain links TRBV6-6 with TRBJ2-7; D may be TRBD1 (7 bases). V lost 5 bases and J 3 bases, leaving 17 bases between the germline ends. The CDR3 totals 15 residues. Germline-derived CDR1 and CDR2 are MNHNY and SVGAGI (reference sequence). CDR3 bases: TGTGCCAGCAGTAACGGGGGACAGATAAACTACGAGCAGTACTTC. It codes for CASSNGGQINYEQYF.

This clone was seen more than once but under ten times. The V and J genes are TRBV5-1 and TRBJ2-5, with TRBD2 identical over 7 bases. The trim removed 0 bases at V and 4 bases at J, leaving 3 bases unmatched. The CDR3 sequence is 14 residues long. The germline V gene has CDR1 SGHRS and CDR2 YFSETQ. The CDR3 DNA is TGCGCCAGCAGCTTGGACTGGGGGGGAGAGACCCAGTACTTC. Translating it yields CASSLDWGGETQYF.

The chain uses TRBV10-2 and TRBJ1-6, with D possibly TRBD1 on 6 matching bases. The CDR3 covers 15 residues. Germline lookup yields CDR1 WSHSY and CDR2 SAAADI. V lost 6 bases and J 1 base, leaving 10 bases between the germline ends. CDR3 residues: CASREGGSYNSPLHF. CDR3 in DNA: TGCGCCAGCAGAGAAGGGGGTTCCTATAATTCACCCCTCCACTTT.

The rearrangement links TRBV6-5 to TRBJ1-2; the D is unclear. CDR1 and CDR2 (germline): MNHEY, SVGAGI. V lost 8 bases, J lost 2 bases, and 6 bases lay in between. The CDR3 sequence is 11 residues long. CDR3 nucleotides: TGTGCCAGCGGTTGGAACTATGGCTACACCTTC. Translated, it gives CASGWNYGYTF.

The chain carries TRBV28 and TRBJ1-1; 8 positions agree with TRBD1. Germline-derived CDR1 and CDR2 are MDHEN and SYDVKM. V gave up 3 bases and J gave up 2 bases; unmatched junction bases: 11. The CDR3 covers 17 residues. DNA for the CDR3: TGTGCCAGCAGTTTTCCCAACAGGGGGTATCGCAACACTGAAGCTTTCTTT. Its protein is CASSFPNRGYRNTEAFF.

V usage is TRBV5-1 and J usage is TRBJ2-5; 7 bases are shared with TRBD2. This CDR3 has 16 amino acids. Looked up from germline, CDR1 is SGHRS and CDR2 is YFSETQ. Trimming took 4 bases from V and 2 from J; bases not matched to a gene: 11. CDR3 nucleotide sequence: TGCGCCAGCAGCCCCCGATTAGCGGGTGTTCAAGAGACCCAGTACTTC. Translation gives CASSPRLAGVQETQYF.